The 8 T cell receptor beta chains in this list originate from one sample, sequenced in a study of blood T cell repertoires in COVID-19. Using immunoSEQ multiplex PCR, the repertoire was profiled, and TCRdb retains in-frame clones only, with some absent. The sample carries roughly 380,000 clones, less than 85% recorded once. The sequencing input was peripheral blood. These TCRs come from a woman aged 18-29 years with acute or convalescent COVID-19.

V and J are TRBV28 and TRBJ2-3, with 7 nucleotides matching TRBD1. This CDR3 region has 14 residues. Trimming at V came to 6 bases and at J to 2 bases, leaving 5 bases not matched to a gene. Germline CDR1 is MDHEN and CDR2 is SYDVKM. The DNA for the CDR3 is TGTGCCAGCAGGCTGGGACAGCTCACAGATACGCAGTATTTT. Protein: CASRLGQLTDTQYF.

The chain couples TRBV12-5 to TRBJ1-1; D not resolved. The CDR3 contains 15 residues. CDR1 and CDR2 (germline): LGHNT, FRNRAP. Trimming took 1 base from V and 2 from J, leaving 11 bases between them. In DNA, the CDR3 is TGTGCTAGTGGTTTGGACCGGGGAGATAACACTGAAGCTTTCTTT. It translates to CASGLDRGDNTEAFF.

This clone has a handful of counts. The CDR3 reads CASSSHPRVNTEAFF. As DNA, the CDR3 is TGTGCCAGCAGTTCTCACCCGCGGGTGAACACTGAAGCTTTCTTT. This chain links TRBV6-5 with TRBJ1-1, with D unresolved. This CDR3 has 15 residues. Germline V gives CDR1 MNHEY, CDR2 SVGAGI. V lost 4 bases, J lost 0 bases, and 12 bases lay in between.

The chain is built from TRBV6-2 or TRBV6-3 and TRBJ2-3; tentatively, D is TRBD1 (5 bases). CDR1 and CDR2 from the germline V gene are MNHEY and SVGEGT. There are 15 residues in the CDR3. Deletions cut 4 bases from V and 4 bases from J, with 15 bases between. CDR3 residues: CASSSTRVVPDTQYF. DNA of the CDR3: TGTGCCAGCAGTTCAACCAGGGTAGTCCCAGATACGCAGTATTTT.

V and J are TRBV12-3 or TRBV12-4 and TRBJ1-6; D not resolved. The CDR3 sequence is 12 residues long. V lost 6 bases and J lost 10, with 10 bases in between. The CDR3 region is CASSWSASPLHF. CDR3 nucleotide sequence: TGTGCCAGCAGCTGGTCAGCGTCACCCCTCCACTTT.

This clone was observed a single time. The gene calls are TRBV28 and TRBJ2-7; D is possibly TRBD2 (6 bases). The CDR3 runs 15 residues. Looked up from germline, CDR1 is MDHEN and CDR2 is SYDVKM. V dropped 3 bases and J dropped 3 bases, with 15 bases sitting between them. The CDR3 reads CASSFDTGRGYEQYF. CDR3 DNA sequence: TGTGCCAGCAGTTTTGACACCGGGAGAGGCTACGAGCAGTACTTC.

The V and J genes are TRBV6-5 and TRBJ2-7, with D possibly being TRBD2 (6 bases). V lost 6 bases to trimming and J lost 5 bases, with 8 bases between them. Germline values: CDR1 MNHEY, CDR2 SVGAGI. CDR3 length: 11 amino acids. CDR3 coding DNA: TGTGCCAGCAGCCGGGGGAACGAGCAGTACTTC. This gives the protein CASSRGNEQYF.

The chain uses TRBV10-1 and TRBJ1-2, with unresolved D. The CDR3 spans 13 residues. From germline, CDR1 is WNHNN and CDR2 SYGVQD (reference sequence). The V gene lost 6 bases and the J gene lost 2 bases, with 10 bases spanning the gap. The CDR3 here is CASSLDTNYGYTF. The DNA of the CDR3 is TGCGCCAGCAGCCTTGACACGAACTATGGCTACACCTTC.